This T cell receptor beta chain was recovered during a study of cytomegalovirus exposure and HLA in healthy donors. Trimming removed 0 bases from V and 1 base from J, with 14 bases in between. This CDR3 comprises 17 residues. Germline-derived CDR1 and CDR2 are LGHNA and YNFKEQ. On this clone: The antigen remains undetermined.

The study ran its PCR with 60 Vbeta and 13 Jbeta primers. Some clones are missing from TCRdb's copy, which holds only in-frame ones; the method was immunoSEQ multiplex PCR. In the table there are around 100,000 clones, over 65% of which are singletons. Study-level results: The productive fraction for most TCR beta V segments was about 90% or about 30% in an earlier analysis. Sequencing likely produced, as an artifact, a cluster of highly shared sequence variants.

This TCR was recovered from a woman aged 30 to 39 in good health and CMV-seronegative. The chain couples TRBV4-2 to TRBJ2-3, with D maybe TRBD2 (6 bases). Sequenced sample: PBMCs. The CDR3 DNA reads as TGTGCCAGCAGCCAAGAATCGTACGGGGGACGCACAGATACGCAGTATTTT. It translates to CASSQESYGGRTDTQYF.